Presented here are 8 T cell receptor beta chains from one specimen sequenced in a study of blood T cells in healthy people across ages. Primed by a sample-barcoded 5' primer and a J-beta primer mix, a second PCR proceeded for roughly 6 to 12 cycles. TCRdb reanalysed the 5' RACE reads using MiXCR and keeps one entry per CDR3 protein. The data contain around 800,000 distinct CDR3 sequences, roughly 25% of them singletons. These data are also associated with another study on T cells of mothers and their children.

The sample comprised blood. All receptors come from a boy aged 10-17 years in good health.

This clonotype turned up a few times. DNA for the CDR3: TGTGCCAGCAGCTCATCCGAGGCAGGCCCTGGGGCTTACGAGCAGTACTTC. Protein sequence: CASSSSEAGPGAYEQYF. The rearrangement uses TRBV6-1 and TRBJ2-7; TRBD1 is a possible D gene (5 bases). V was pared by 6 bases and J by 4 bases, with 25 bases between. CDR1 MNHNS and CDR2 SASEGT come from the germline V gene. This CDR3 region has 17 residues.

The genes are TRBV6-1 and TRBJ1-1; possibly TRBD1 for D (6 bases). Germline assignment: CDR1 MNHNS and CDR2 SASEGT. The CDR3 totals 16 residues. The CDR3 here is CANQGLNYNMNTEAFF. The DNA of the CDR3 is TGTGCGAATCAGGGGCTCAATTATAACATGAACACTGAAGCTTTCTTT.

The chain carries TRBV7-9 and TRBJ2-3, with TRBD2 identical over 13 bases. The CDR3 has 17 amino acids. Germline CDR1 reads SEHNR; CDR2 reads FQNEAQ (reference sequence). V lost 5 bases and J lost 4; bases outside the gene matches: 9. The CDR3 here is CASSLSRTSGGPDTQYF. The CDR3 DNA is TGTGCCAGCAGCCTCTCCCGGACTAGCGGGGGACCAGATACGCAGTATTTT.

This clonotype was seen more than once but under ten times. The CDR3 protein is CSARDVRQSVDEQFF. CDR3 in DNA: TGCAGTGCTAGAGATGTCCGACAGTCCGTGGATGAGCAGTTCTTC. The gene calls are TRBV20-1 and TRBJ2-1; possibly TRBD1 for D (5 bases). This CDR3 is built from 15 residues. The V end was cut by 0 bases, the J end by 8 bases, with 17 bases between. From germline, CDR1 is DFQATT and CDR2 SNEGSKA (reference sequence).

This clonotype appeared a few times. This chain connects TRBV28 to TRBJ1-5, with D possibly matching TRBD1 (6 bases). There are 15 residues in the CDR3. V shed 6 bases and J shed 1 base, with 13 bases lying between them. Per the germline V gene, CDR1 is MDHEN and CDR2 is SYDVKM. The CDR3 region has the DNA TGTGCCAGCAGATTACAGGGAAGGAGCAATCAGCCCCAGCATTTT. It translates to CASRLQGRSNQPQHF.

The J gene is TRBJ2-7, the V gene TRBV6-2 or TRBV6-3, with TRBD1 matching 9 bases. The CDR3 sequence is 14 residues long. V was clipped by 6 bases and J by 2 bases; unmatched bases: 5. CDR1 and CDR2 from the germline V gene are MNHEY and SVGEGT. Here the CDR3 DNA reads TGTGCCAGCAGGCCGGGACAGGGAACCTACGAGCAGTACTTC. Its protein product is CASRPGQGTYEQYF.

This clonotype was observed a few times. The chain carries TRBV7-9 and TRBJ2-6; 8 bases line up with TRBD1. CDR3 length: 19 residues. In germline, CDR1 is SEHNR, CDR2 FQNEAQ (reference sequence). V was pared by 4 bases and J by 0 bases, with 11 bases of the junction left unmatched. Here the CDR3 DNA reads TGTGCCAGCAGCTCCCCAGGACAGGGAAGAGACTCTGGGGCCAACGTCCTGACTTTC. Protein product: CASSSPGQGRDSGANVLTF. Complete variable domain (other parts from reference TRBV7-9 and TRBJ2-6): DTGVSQNPRHKITKRGQNVTFRCDPISEHNRLYWYRQTLGQGPEFLTYFQNEAQLEKSRLLSDRFSAERPKGSFSTLEIQRTEQGDSAMYLCASSSPGQGRDSGANVLTFGAGSRLTVL.

This clonotype has more than one count but fewer than ten. CDR3 sequence: CASSHDGLGQPQHF. CDR3 coding DNA: TGTGCCAGCAGCCATGACGGGCTGGGTCAGCCCCAGCATTTT. The chain employs TRBV3-1 and TRBJ1-5; D not certain. From germline, CDR1 is LGHDT and CDR2 YNNKEL (reference sequence). CDR3 length equals 14 residues. The V end was cut by 3 bases, the J end by 6 bases, with 12 bases between.